A single sample is the source of the 6 T cell receptor beta chains below, sequenced in a study of cytomegalovirus exposure and HLA in healthy donors (TCRdb year 2017). The method behind the library was the immunoSEQ multiplex PCR assay. For the multiplex PCR, a mixture combining 60 forward primers for TCR Vbeta segments and 13 reverse primers for TCR Jbeta segments was used. The source is immuneACCESS, and TCRdb retained only in-frame sequences with V and J called. Part of the clones is not carried over; for the studies checked, unresolved V genes explain less than half of this, and the remainder is unexplained. This sample gives roughly 190,000 clones in total; roughly 76% of them show up just once. Approximately 2% of the sample goes to the ten largest clones. The sample consisted of PBMCs. These TCRs come from a woman in her 30s in good health and CMV-seropositive.

The gene calls are TRBV5-1 and TRBJ2-5, with 11 bases aligning to TRBD2. The CDR3 loop spans 16 amino acids. V trimming: 0 bases; J trimming: 4 bases; junction bases outside the gene matches: 5. The germline V gene encodes CDR1 SGHRS and CDR2 YFSETQ. Written as DNA, the CDR3 is TGCGCCAGCAGCTTGGGGAATAGCGGGGGGGCAGAGACCCAGTACTTC. As protein: CASSLGNSGGAETQYF.

This chain connects TRBV7-2 to TRBJ2-5; 8 bases line up with TRBD2. CDR3 length: 19 amino acids. CDR1 and CDR2 from the germline V gene are SGHTA and FQGNSA. Trimming cost V 5 bases and J 0 bases; bases outside gene matches: 17. CDR3 amino acids: CASSAKALAGGLYQETQYF. CDR3 in DNA: TGTGCCAGCAGCGCAAAGGCTTTGGCGGGGGGCTTATACCAAGAGACCCAGTACTTC.

The chain links TRBV10-3 to TRBJ2-7; the D gene is possibly TRBD2 (5 bases). Germline V gene data show CDR1 as ENHRY and CDR2 as SYGVKD. CDR3 size: 14 residues. V dropped 0 bases and J dropped 1 base, with 7 bases sitting between them. The chain's CDR3 is CAISESRESYEQYF. In DNA, the CDR3 is TGTGCCATCAGTGAGTCGAGGGAATCCTACGAGCAGTACTTC.

The genes are TRBV5-4 and TRBJ2-4; TRBD1 is a possible D gene (5 bases). The CDR3 consists of 15 residues. Trimming pared 4 bases from V and 6 bases from J, leaving 17 bases between. From germline, CDR1 is SGHNT and CDR2 YYREEE (reference sequence). This chain's CDR3 is CASSGMDKAGNIQYF. CDR3 nucleotides: TGTGCCAGCAGCGGGATGGACAAGGCTGGAAACATTCAGTACTTC.

The chain couples TRBV28 to TRBJ1-5; 8 bases line up with TRBD1. J was trimmed by 2 bases and V by 6 bases; bases with no gene match: 6. This CDR3 has 15 amino acids. From germline, CDR1 is MDHEN and CDR2 SYDVKM. CDR3 loop: CASRSGGGGNQPQHF. In nucleotides, the CDR3 is TGTGCCAGCAGGTCAGGGGGCGGTGGCAATCAGCCCCAGCATTTT.

The chain joins TRBV4-1 to TRBJ2-3, with a possible D match to TRBD2 (6 bases). The germline V gene encodes CDR1 MGHRA and CDR2 YSYEKL. This CDR3 spans 15 amino acids. V lost 6 bases, J lost 2 bases, and 15 bases lay in between. The CDR3 region is CASRPTAGFTDTQYF. As DNA, the CDR3 is TGCGCCAGCAGGCCTACCGCGGGGTTCACAGATACGCAGTATTTT.